The following is a TCR beta chain sequence with its context. This specimen comes from a study of tumor T cells in aggressive B-cell lymphoma. Measured with immunoSEQ multiplex PCR; TCRdb has only the in-frame clones, and not every one. Seen here are about 2,500 clones, about 89% observed once, and the top ten hold about 5%. V lost 5 bases to trimming and J lost 7 bases; unmatched junction nucleotides: 12. The CDR3 consists of 15 residues. Looked up from germline, CDR1 is LGHNA and CDR2 is YSLEER. The V call is TRBV4-3, the J call TRBJ2-5; 8 bases map to TRBD2. Input material: tumor tissue. This TCR was recovered from an adult with diffuse large B cell lymphoma. CDR3 residues: CASSIRAGEGGTQYF. CDR3 DNA sequence: TGCGCCAGCAGCATCCGAGCGGGGGAAGGGGGGACCCAGTACTTC.